The next 30 T cell receptor beta chains were all read from a single sample in a study of regulatory T cells in long-lasting Graves disease. CDR3-region Arm-PCR and iRepertoire HTBI primers produced the TCR beta libraries. Each CDR3 protein is one row after TCRdb ran MiXCR on the multiplex PCR reads. Seen here are 500,000 to 700,000 distinct CDR3 sequences, around 30% observed once, and the top ten hold roughly 41%. The time point denotes: persistent/refractory GD, antithyroid drugs over 5 years with positive TRAb. Researchers made the TCR library from RNA that was extracted from PBMCs. The sample in question was peripheral blood mononuclear cells (PBMCs), obtained when the disease was refractory, from a patient treated with antithyroid drugs. The receptors stem from a female donor with Graves disease.

The chain carries TRBV18 and TRBJ2-2; 7 positions match TRBD2. CDR3 size: 17 residues. Per germline, CDR1 KGHSH and CDR2 LQKENI. V was clipped by 3 bases and J by 3 bases; unmatched bases: 10. The CDR3 DNA reads as TGTGCCAGCTCACCTCACCCGGGACTACCTTACACCGGGGAGCTGTTTTTT. The encoded protein is CASSPHPGLPYTGELFF.

The J gene is TRBJ2-7, the V gene TRBV28; TRBD1 or TRBD2 may be the D gene (5 bases each). The V end was cut by 6 bases, the J end by 4 bases, with 16 bases between. The CDR3 extends over 14 amino acids. CDR1 is MDHEN, CDR2 SYDVKM, per germline. Here the CDR3 reads CASSPGTVGYEQYF. DNA for the CDR3: TGTGCCAGCAGCCCCGGGACGGTTGGATACGAGCAGTACTTC.

The CDR3 nucleotides read TGTGCCAGCAGCTTACTTAGCGGGAGAGCACTAGGCACAGATACGCAGTATTTT. Translating gives CASSLLSGRALGTDTQYF. The chain has TRBV11-2 and TRBJ2-3; 9 positions match TRBD2. The CDR3 runs 18 residues. Germline lookup yields CDR1 SGHAT and CDR2 FQNNGV. Trimming at V came to 2 bases and at J to 1 base, leaving 10 bases not matched to a gene.

The rearrangement links TRBV2 to TRBJ1-3, with 8 bases matching TRBD1. J gave up 1 base and V 4 bases, and 6 bases lay outside the gene matches. The CDR3 totals 16 residues. In germline, CDR1 is SNHLY, CDR2 FYNNEI. The CDR3 loop is CASSVRQGLSGNTIYF. CDR3 nucleotides: TGTGCCAGCAGTGTAAGACAGGGGCTGTCTGGAAACACCATATATTTT.

This clonotype was observed a few times. This chain links TRBV29-1 with TRBJ2-5; TRBD1 might be the D (5 bases). This CDR3 contains 14 residues. V lost 6 bases and J 5 bases, leaving 19 bases between the germline ends. Germline V gives CDR1 SQVTM, CDR2 ANQGSEA. The CDR3 DNA follows: TGCAGCGTCCTGAATCCGACAGACCGGGAGACCCAGTACTTC. Translation gives CSVLNPTDRETQYF.

The chain carries TRBV20-1 and TRBJ2-3, with 11 positions matching TRBD2. The length of the CDR3 is 16 residues. Germline V gene lookup returns CDR1 DFQATT and CDR2 SNEGSKA (reference sequence). V was clipped by 3 bases and J by 4 bases; unmatched bases: 9. The CDR3 sequence: CSASSPLAGAADTQYF. The CDR3 DNA sequence: TGCAGTGCTAGTAGCCCACTAGCGGGAGCCGCAGATACGCAGTATTTT.

V is TRBV5-1 and J is TRBJ2-7; 8 bases line up with TRBD2. The CDR3 spans 19 residues. CDR1 is SGHRS and CDR2 is YFSETQ in the germline V gene. V lost 0 bases, J lost 6 bases, and 20 bases stayed unmatched. As DNA, the CDR3 is TGCGCCAGCAGCTTGGGCTTTCGTACAGATCGGAGCGGGAGATCCGAGCAGTACTTC. It translates to CASSLGFRTDRSGRSEQYF.

The chain couples TRBV28 to TRBJ1-2, with D unresolved. V was cut by 4 bases and J by 1 base, with 10 bases left in between. The CDR3 spans 14 residues. Per germline, CDR1 MDHEN and CDR2 SYDVKM. In nucleotides, the CDR3 is TGTGCCAGCAGTTCGCCAGCGCTTAACTATGGCTACACCTTC. Its translation: CASSSPALNYGYTF.

This clonotype was seen a few times. V usage is TRBV3-1 and J usage is TRBJ2-5, with 8 bases lining up with TRBD1. The CDR3 covers 12 residues. The germline gives CDR1 LGHDT, CDR2 YNNKEL (reference sequence). J was trimmed by 13 bases and V by 1 base; bases with no gene match: 5. The CDR3 reads CASSQGGTGSYF. As DNA, the CDR3 is TGTGCCAGCAGCCAAGGCGGGACAGGATCGTACTTC.

In its sample, this clonotype was seen a few times. This chain joins TRBV6-2 or TRBV6-3 and TRBJ1-2, with D possibly matching TRBD1 (5 bases). Trimming removed 2 bases from V and 6 bases from J, with 10 bases in between. CDR1 and CDR2 (germline): MNHEY, SVGEGT. This CDR3 has 13 residues. In DNA form, the CDR3 reads TGTGCCAGCAGTTACGTTCAGGGAAATGGCTACACCTTC. This codes for CASSYVQGNGYTF.

There are many counts of this clonotype. V is TRBV6-1 and J is TRBJ1-1; the D is unclear. Trimming pared 6 bases from V and 4 bases from J, leaving 12 bases between. Germline CDR1 MNHNS, CDR2 SASEGT. The CDR3 runs to 13 residues. CDR3 in DNA: TGTGCCAGCAGGGACCAGAGCGGCACTGAAGCTTTCTTT. This translates into CASRDQSGTEAFF.

This clonotype was seen once. The J gene is TRBJ2-5, the V gene TRBV29-1; D uncertain. The V end lost 3 bases, the J end lost 5 bases, and 13 bases lay between the germline ends. This CDR3 spans 13 amino acids. Germline loops: CDR1 SQVTM, CDR2 ANQGSEA. CDR3 DNA sequence: TGCAGCGTTGATGGACCCTTCGACGAGACCCAGTACTTC. Its translation: CSVDGPFDETQYF.

CDR3 loop: CSAADSPNYGYTF. CDR3 nucleotides: TGCAGCGCCGCGGACAGCCCTAACTATGGCTACACCTTC. The V gene is TRBV29-1, the J gene TRBJ1-2, with D possibly TRBD1 on 6 matching bases. V shed 7 bases and J shed 0 bases, with 12 bases lying between them. CDR3 length: 13 amino acids. Germline lookup yields CDR1 SQVTM and CDR2 ANQGSEA.

This clonotype was picked up many times. J is TRBJ1-5 and V is TRBV12-3 or TRBV12-4; 7 positions agree with TRBD1. The J segment lost 4 bases and the V segment lost 5 bases, leaving 2 bases of the junction unmatched. The CDR3 is 13 amino acids. The CDR3 loop is CASSMGQNQPQHF. The CDR3 coding sequence is TGTGCCAGCAGTATGGGACAGAATCAGCCCCAGCATTTT.

This clonotype occurred a few times. The chain has TRBV6-2 or TRBV6-3 and TRBJ1-1; D possibly corresponds to TRBD1 (5 bases). The V gene's germline CDR1 is MNHEY and CDR2 SVGEGT. V was pared by 0 bases and J by 4 bases, with 18 bases between. The CDR3 covers 17 residues. The CDR3 is CASSYSRGMGKPTEAFF. Here the CDR3 DNA reads TGTGCCAGCAGTTACTCGAGGGGCATGGGGAAGCCCACTGAAGCTTTCTTT.

This clonotype was observed at least ten times. The junction departs from the called germline gene at one end, perhaps through a read error. The chain has TRBV11-2 and TRBJ1-1; D ambiguous. The CDR3 covers 14 residues. Germline V lookup: CDR1 SGHAT, CDR2 FQNNGV. The CDR3: CASSGDGKNTEAFF. The CDR3 DNA follows: TGCGCCAGCAGCGGCGACGGCAAGAACACTGAAGCTTTCTTT.

About this clonotype itself: The junction differs from germline at one of its ends, possibly a read error. V usage is TRBV11-2 and J usage is TRBJ1-1, with 7 bases identical to TRBD1. Germline values: CDR1 SGHAT, CDR2 FQNNGV. This CDR3 spans 12 amino acids. Here the CDR3 DNA reads TGTGCCAGCAGCTGGGGGACAGTCGAAGCTTCCTTT. Its protein is CASSWGTVEASF. The full variable domain, in which reference TRBV11-2 and TRBJ1-1 provide the parts outside the CDR3, is EAGVAQSPRYKIIEKRQSVAFWCNPISGHATLYWYQQILGQGPKLLIQFQNNGVVDDSQLPKDRFSAERLKGVDSTLKIQPAKLEDSAVYLCASSWGTVEASFGQGTRLTVV.

This chain uses TRBV6-1 with TRBJ2-5, with 7 bases lining up with TRBD2. The V gene's germline CDR1 is MNHNS and CDR2 SASEGT. The CDR3 runs 13 residues. V lost 7 bases, J lost 3 bases, and 5 bases stayed unmatched. CDR3 bases: TGTGCCAGCACCGGGGGGACTGAAGAGACCCAGTACTTC. It specifies CASTGGTEETQYF.

This chain joins TRBV27 and TRBJ2-2; 10 bases line up with TRBD1. The CDR3 spans 15 residues. Per the germline V gene, CDR1 is MNHEY and CDR2 is SMNVEV (reference sequence). Unmatched junction bases numbered 4, after V lost 3 bases and J lost 6 bases. In DNA, the CDR3 is TGTGCCAGCAGTTTTGACAGGGGGCTTTCCGGGGAGCTGTTTTTT. This sequence encodes CASSFDRGLSGELFF.

The CDR3 spells CASRTTGVETQYF. The CDR3 coding sequence is TGTGCCAGCAGGACGACAGGGGTAGAGACCCAGTACTTC. This chain connects TRBV12-3 or TRBV12-4 to TRBJ2-5; TRBD1 matches 8 bases. The CDR3 consists of 13 residues. The junction had 4 bases not matched to a gene; V was cut back by 6 bases and J by 4 bases.

This rearrangement joins TRBV29-1 to TRBJ2-2; possibly TRBD1 for D (5 bases). Germline V gene lookup returns CDR1 SQVTM and CDR2 ANQGSEA. The CDR3 sequence is 13 residues long. Deletions cut 3 bases from V and 6 bases from J, with 11 bases between. CDR3 amino acids: CSVDPGIPGELFF. In DNA, the CDR3 is TGCAGCGTTGACCCAGGGATTCCCGGGGAGCTGTTTTTT.

The V call is TRBV12-3 or TRBV12-4, the J call TRBJ2-2; 11 positions match TRBD2. This CDR3 contains 16 residues. J was trimmed by 7 bases and V by 4 bases; bases with no gene match: 8. CDR3 DNA: TGTGCCAGCAGTTCCTCACTAGCGGGAGTTGACGGGGAGCTGTTTTTT. It is translated as CASSSSLAGVDGELFF.

The table lists this clonotype with a few counts. The rearrangement uses TRBV30 and TRBJ1-4; TRBD1 is a possible D gene (5 bases). The CDR3 runs to 12 residues. The V gene's germline CDR1 is GTSNPN and CDR2 SVGIG (reference sequence). V was shortened by 2 bases and J by 5 bases, with 6 bases between the two germline ends. The CDR3 DNA sequence: TGTGCCTGGAGTACAGGAAATGAAAAACTGTTTTTT. Its protein is CAWSTGNEKLFF.

V gene TRBV5-1 combines with J gene TRBJ2-7, with D tentatively TRBD1 (6 bases). The V end lost 0 bases, the J end lost 2 bases, and 12 bases lay between the germline ends. This CDR3 contains 15 residues. From germline, CDR1 is SGHRS and CDR2 YFSETQ. CDR3 region: CASSLVGQSAYEQYF. The CDR3 coding sequence is TGCGCCAGCAGCTTGGTAGGACAGTCAGCCTACGAGCAGTACTTC. The full variable domain, completed using reference TRBV5-1 and TRBJ2-7, is KAGVTQTPRYLIKTRGQQVTLSCSPISGHRSVSWYQQTPGQGLQFLFEYFSETQRNKGNFPGRFSGRQFSNSRSEMNVSTLELGDSALYLCASSLVGQSAYEQYFGPGTRLTVT.

The J gene is TRBJ1-6, the V gene TRBV5-1; D call uncertain. V was cut by 1 base and J by 8 bases, with 10 bases left in between. The germline V gene encodes CDR1 SGHRS and CDR2 YFSETQ. The CDR3 covers 14 residues. The DNA of the CDR3 is TGCGCCAGCAGCTTGCCCGCTGGGGATTCACCCCTCCACTTT. Its protein is CASSLPAGDSPLHF.

This clonotype showed up many times. The chain recombines TRBV20-1 with TRBJ1-5; 7 positions agree with TRBD1. CDR3 length equals 15 residues. The J segment lost 6 bases and the V segment lost 6 bases, leaving 14 bases of the junction unmatched. Germline CDR1 is DFQATT and CDR2 is SNEGSKA (reference sequence). CDR3 DNA sequence: TGCAGTGCCAAGGGGAAGGGGACAGTGGGTCAGCCCCAGCATTTT. Its protein is CSAKGKGTVGQPQHF.

This clonotype was recorded a few times. This sequence joins TRBV2 and TRBJ1-3; TRBD1 agrees at 9 bases. This CDR3 has 15 residues. V gave up 6 bases and J gave up 5 bases; unmatched junction bases: 8. Germline CDR1 and CDR2: SNHLY and FYNNEI. The CDR3 reads CASRATGGERNTIYF. The CDR3, as DNA: TGTGCCAGCAGGGCAACAGGGGGCGAAAGAAACACCATATATTTT.

This clonotype has a handful of counts. The rearrangement joins TRBV27 to TRBJ2-1, with TRBD2 matching over 7 bases. V dropped 1 base and J dropped 5; count of bases not matched to a gene: 5. The CDR3 length is 15 residues. Germline CDR1 reads MNHEY; CDR2 reads SMNVEV (reference sequence). CDR3: CASSLFVGGDNEQFF. The CDR3 region has the DNA TGTGCCAGCAGTTTATTTGTGGGGGGGGACAATGAGCAGTTCTTC.

This clonotype was seen more than once but under ten times. The rearrangement uses TRBV7-2 and TRBJ1-1; unclear D gene. The CDR3 totals 13 residues. CDR1 SGHTA and CDR2 FQGNSA come from the germline V gene. V was cut by 9 bases and J by 3 bases, with 14 bases left in between. Written as DNA, the CDR3 is TGTGCCAGAGAAAGACGGAACTACACTGAAGCTTTCTTT. It specifies CARERRNYTEAFF.

The V and J genes are TRBV7-8 and TRBJ1-6, with 8 bases matching TRBD1. Trimming took 2 bases from V and 7 from J; bases not matched to a gene: 4. The CDR3 has 15 amino acids. Germline CDR1 reads SGHVS; CDR2 reads FQNEAQ. The CDR3 sequence: CASSLITGGNSPLHF. The CDR3 nucleotides are TGTGCCAGCAGCTTAATAACAGGGGGAAATTCACCCCTCCACTTT.